Below are 9 T cell receptor beta chains sequenced from a single sample in a study of blood T cell repertoires in COVID-19. Only in-frame clones appear in the TCRdb table, and some are missing; sequencing was by immunoSEQ multiplex PCR. The table has around 230,000 clones, nearly 90% seen once; the top ten hold around 4.2%. Material: PBMCs or T cells enriched from blood (not recorded which). Receptor source: a woman aged 25 to 39 with acute COVID-19.

The V and J genes are TRBV10-2 and TRBJ2-2; D not resolved. Germline V lookup: CDR1 WSHSY, CDR2 SAAADI. Between the trimmed V and J ends, which lost 7 bases and 4 bases, there was a span of 10 bases. This CDR3 has 13 residues. The CDR3 region has the DNA TGCGCCAGCAATAAAGCTAGCACCGGGGAGCTGTTTTTT. Its protein is CASNKASTGELFF.

The chain recombines TRBV19 with TRBJ2-3, with D tentatively TRBD2 (5 bases). This CDR3 has 14 amino acids. V gave up 6 bases and J gave up 4 bases, with 14 bases separating them. The germline CDR1 and CDR2 sequences are LNHDA and SQIVND (reference sequence). DNA of the CDR3: TGTGCCAGTAGGAGGGATCACGGCCCAGATACGCAGTATTTT. It specifies CASRRDHGPDTQYF.

The genes are TRBV5-5 and TRBJ1-3, with 7 bases identical to TRBD1. V shed 4 bases, J shed 0 bases, and the junction held 13 bases outside the gene matches. Germline CDR1 reads SGHKS; CDR2 reads YYEKEE (reference sequence). CDR3 length: 18 amino acids. CDR3 DNA: TGTGCCAGCAGCGCGGTCCGAGGACAGGCCCGCTCTGGAAACACCATATATTTT. Translated: CASSAVRGQARSGNTIYF.

The CDR3 DNA reads TGTGCCAGCCTCACCTCGGGAAGGACTGAAGCTTTCTTT. Its protein product is CASLTSGRTEAFF. The chain joins TRBV6-1 to TRBJ1-1, with D unclear. The CDR3 runs 13 residues. V dropped 8 bases and J dropped 5 bases, with 15 bases sitting between them. Per the germline V gene, CDR1 is MNHNS and CDR2 is SASEGT.

This chain uses TRBV7-2 with TRBJ2-3, with D hard to call. Germline V gene lookup returns CDR1 SGHTA and CDR2 FQGNSA. This CDR3 is 13 amino acids long. V dropped 1 base and J dropped 4 bases, with 6 bases sitting between them. The CDR3 loop is CASSLVSPDTQYF. The CDR3 coding sequence is TGTGCCAGCAGCTTAGTCTCTCCAGATACGCAGTATTTT.

V and J are TRBV29-1 and TRBJ2-2; TRBD2 aligns across 7 bases. The CDR3 is made up of 14 amino acids. From germline, CDR1 is SQVTM and CDR2 ANQGSEA. Trimming removed 3 bases from V and 0 bases from J; junction bases left unmatched: 1. This CDR3 is CSVEGGANTGELFF. DNA of the CDR3: TGCAGCGTTGAGGGAGGGGCGAACACCGGGGAGCTGTTTTTT.

The V call is TRBV11-3, the J call TRBJ2-2, with a tentative D call TRBD1 (5 bases). Germline CDR1 and CDR2: SGHNT and YENEEA. The CDR3 has 16 amino acids. The V gene lost 5 bases and the J gene lost 1 base, with 14 bases spanning the gap. For the CDR3, the DNA is TGTGCCAGCAGCCAGTGGACAACCGGGAACACCGGGGAGCTGTTTTTT. It is translated as CASSQWTTGNTGELFF.

This chain joins TRBV9 and TRBJ2-5, with 8 bases that match TRBD2. Germline loops: CDR1 SGDLS, CDR2 YYNGEE. Germline trimming cut 0 bases from V and 5 bases from J; bases unmatched to any gene: 3. The CDR3 covers 14 residues. CDR3 coding DNA: TGTGCCAGCAGCGTAGGGACTAGCTGGGAGACCCAGTACTTC. Translation: CASSVGTSWETQYF.

V is TRBV24-1 and J is TRBJ1-5; the D is unclear. Germline values: CDR1 KGHDR, CDR2 SFDVKD. The length of the CDR3 is 13 residues. The V end lost 5 bases, the J end lost 4 bases, and 8 bases lay between the germline ends. The CDR3, as DNA: TGTGCCACCAGTGCGACGGGAAATCAGCCCCAGCATTTT. It yields the protein CATSATGNQPQHF.